This T cell receptor (beta chain) was recovered during a study of cytomegalovirus exposure and HLA in healthy donors. Here immunoSEQ multiplex PCR was the method, and the copy in TCRdb shows in-frame clones only, minus some. The sample consists of about 170,000 clones, 86% of them appearing once. The study drew the donors from its approximately 110-subject validation cohort, separate from the roughly 700-subject first cohort. Comments on this clone: As yet, its antigen is unknown.

V lost 1 base and J 0 bases, leaving 6 bases between the germline ends. The CDR3 runs to 15 residues. Germline lookup yields CDR1 LNHDA and CDR2 SQIVND (reference sequence). General study points: The study recorded 150 to 200 TCR beta chains that were cytomegalovirus-associated.

Sequenced material: PBMCs. The TCR was taken from a man younger than 35 in good health and CMV-seropositive. The V and J genes are TRBV19 and TRBJ1-4, with D uncertain. CDR3 coding DNA: TGTGCCAGTAGTATAGGGGCAGCAACTAATGAAAAACTGTTTTTT. Protein: CASSIGAATNEKLFF.